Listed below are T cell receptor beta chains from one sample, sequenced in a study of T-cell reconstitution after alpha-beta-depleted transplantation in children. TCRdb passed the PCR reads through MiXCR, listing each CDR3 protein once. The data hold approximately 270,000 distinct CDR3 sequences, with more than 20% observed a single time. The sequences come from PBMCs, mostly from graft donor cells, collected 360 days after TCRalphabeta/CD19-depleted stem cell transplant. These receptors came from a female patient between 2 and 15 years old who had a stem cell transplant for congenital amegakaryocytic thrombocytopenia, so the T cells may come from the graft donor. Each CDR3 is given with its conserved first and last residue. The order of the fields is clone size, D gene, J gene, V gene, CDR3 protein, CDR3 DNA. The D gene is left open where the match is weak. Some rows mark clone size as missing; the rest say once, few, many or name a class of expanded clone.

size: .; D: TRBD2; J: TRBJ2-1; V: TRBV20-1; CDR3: CSARVPAGGPRPEQFF; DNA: TGCAGTGCTAGAGTGCCAGCGGGGGGGCCCCGGCCTGAGCAGTTCTTC
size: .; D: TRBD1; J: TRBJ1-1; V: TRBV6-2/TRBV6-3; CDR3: CASRPTGGSEAFF; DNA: TGTGCCAGCAGGCCTACAGGGGGCTCTGAAGCTTTCTTT
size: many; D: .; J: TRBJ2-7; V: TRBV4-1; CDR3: CASSQGAGSYEQYF; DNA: TGCGCCAGCAGCCAAGGGGCAGGTTCCTACGAGCAGTACTTC
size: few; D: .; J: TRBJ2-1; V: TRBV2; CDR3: CASSVGSYNEQFF; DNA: TGTGCCAGCAGTGTTGGCAGCTACAATGAGCAGTTCTTC
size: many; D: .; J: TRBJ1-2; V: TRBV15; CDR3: CATSRGASYGYTF; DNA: TGTGCCACCAGCCGGGGAGCCTCCTATGGCTACACCTTC
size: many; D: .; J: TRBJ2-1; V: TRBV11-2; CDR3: CASSKGFSYNEQFF; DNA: TGTGCCAGCAGCAAGGGGTTCTCCTACAATGAGCAGTTCTTC
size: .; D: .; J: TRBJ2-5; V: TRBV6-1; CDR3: CASSLVLGRETQYF; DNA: TGTGCCAGCAGCCTTGTCTTGGGGCGGGAGACCCAGTACTTC
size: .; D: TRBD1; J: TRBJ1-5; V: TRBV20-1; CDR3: CSVFTGGWNQPQHF; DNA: TGCAGTGTTTTCACAGGGGGCTGGAATCAGCCCCAGCATTTT
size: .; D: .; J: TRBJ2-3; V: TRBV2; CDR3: CAGGQGTRTDTQYF; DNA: TGTGCCGGAGGCCAGGGGACCCGCACAGATACGCAGTATTTT
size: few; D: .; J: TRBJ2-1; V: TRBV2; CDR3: CASKPGAWGDEQFF; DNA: TGTGCCAGCAAACCCGGGGCCTGGGGCGATGAGCAGTTCTTC
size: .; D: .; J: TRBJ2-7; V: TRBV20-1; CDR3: CSALTTTNSYEQYF; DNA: TGCAGTGCCCTGACCACAACTAATTCCTACGAGCAGTACTTC
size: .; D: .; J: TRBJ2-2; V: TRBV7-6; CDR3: CASSLRRKANTGELFF; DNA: TGTGCCAGCAGCTTACGCCGCAAAGCGAACACCGGGGAGCTGTTTTTT
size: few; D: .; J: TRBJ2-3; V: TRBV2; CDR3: CASSPGTSTDTQYF; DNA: TGTGCCAGCAGTCCTGGAACCTCCACAGATACGCAGTATTTT
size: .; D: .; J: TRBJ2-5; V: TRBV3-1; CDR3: CASSQTRFETQYF; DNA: TGTGCCAGCAGCCAAACTAGGTTCGAGACCCAGTACTTC
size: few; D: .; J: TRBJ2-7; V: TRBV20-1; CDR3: CSARGNGGGEQYF; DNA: TGCAGTGCTAGAGGAAATGGGGGAGGCGAGCAGTACTTC
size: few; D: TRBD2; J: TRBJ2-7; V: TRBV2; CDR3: CASSATSGRGYEQYF; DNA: TGTGCCAGCAGCGCAACTAGCGGGAGAGGCTACGAGCAGTACTTC
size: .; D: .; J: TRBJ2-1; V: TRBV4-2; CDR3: CASSQVGVAQFF; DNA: TGTGCCAGCAGCCAAGTTGGGGTGGCGCAGTTCTTC
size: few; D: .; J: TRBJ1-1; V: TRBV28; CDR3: CASRDRSNTEAFF; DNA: TGTGCCAGCAGAGACCGATCGAACACTGAAGCTTTCTTT
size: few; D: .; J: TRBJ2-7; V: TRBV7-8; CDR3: CASSFKMGAGLDEQYF; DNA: TGTGCCAGCAGCTTTAAAATGGGGGCAGGGTTGGATGAGCAGTACTTC
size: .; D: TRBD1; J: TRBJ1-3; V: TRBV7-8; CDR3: CASSLWTGSGNTIYF; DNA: TGTGCCAGCAGCTTATGGACAGGCTCTGGAAACACCATATATTTT
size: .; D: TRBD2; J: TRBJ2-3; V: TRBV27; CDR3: CASSPGTSGDTQYF; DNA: TGTGCCAGCAGTCCGGGGACTAGCGGGGATACGCAGTATTTT
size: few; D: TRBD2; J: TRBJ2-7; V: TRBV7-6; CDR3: CASSPPSAGVSYEQYF; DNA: TGTGCCAGCAGCCCGCCCTCAGCGGGGGTCTCCTACGAGCAGTACTTC
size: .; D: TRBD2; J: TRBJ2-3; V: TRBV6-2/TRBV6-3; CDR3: CASSLAGGTLTDTQYF; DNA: TGTGCCAGCAGCTTAGCGGGGGGCACACTCACAGATACGCAGTATTTT
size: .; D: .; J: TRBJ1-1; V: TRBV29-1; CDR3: CSVEELPRGGVAFF; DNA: TGCAGCGTTGAAGAGTTGCCCAGGGGCGGAGTAGCTTTCTTT
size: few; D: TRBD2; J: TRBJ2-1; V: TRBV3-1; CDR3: CASSQDPGLAYNEQFF; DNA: TGTGCCAGCAGCCAAGATCCGGGACTAGCGTACAATGAGCAGTTCTTC
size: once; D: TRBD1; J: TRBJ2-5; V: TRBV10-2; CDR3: CASSESGTGETQYF; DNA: TGCGCCAGCAGTGAGTCCGGGACAGGGGAGACCCAGTACTTC
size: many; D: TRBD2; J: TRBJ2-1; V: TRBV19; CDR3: CATTLGGAYNEQFF; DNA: TGTGCCACTACGCTCGGGGGGGCCTACAATGAGCAGTTCTTC
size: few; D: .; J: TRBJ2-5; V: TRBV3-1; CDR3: CASSQGYGRAGLPQYF; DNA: TGTGCCAGCAGCCAAGGTTATGGGCGGGCGGGCCTCCCCCAGTACTTC
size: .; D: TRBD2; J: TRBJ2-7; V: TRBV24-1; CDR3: CATGEPISGRDNEQYF; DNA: TGTGCCACCGGCGAACCAATAAGCGGGAGGGATAACGAGCAGTACTTC
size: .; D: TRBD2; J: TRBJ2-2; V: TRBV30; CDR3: CAWSSGRTGELFF; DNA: TGTGCCTGGTCTAGCGGGAGAACCGGGGAGCTGTTTTTT
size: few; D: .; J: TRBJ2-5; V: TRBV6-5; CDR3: CASSYSVLAVQETQYF; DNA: TGTGCCAGCAGTTACTCGGTTTTAGCGGTACAAGAGACCCAGTACTTC
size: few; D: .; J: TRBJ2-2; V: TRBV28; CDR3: CATLAGELFF; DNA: TGTGCCACCTTAGCCGGGGAGCTGTTTTTT
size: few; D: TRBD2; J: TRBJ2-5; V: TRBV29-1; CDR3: CSVESLGLAGISQETQYF; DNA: TGCAGCGTTGAGTCGCTGGGGCTAGCGGGAATTTCCCAAGAGACCCAGTACTTC
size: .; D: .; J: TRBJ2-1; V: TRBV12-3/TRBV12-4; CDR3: CASSFGREQFF; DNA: TGTGCCAGCAGTTTTGGGAGGGAGCAGTTCTTC
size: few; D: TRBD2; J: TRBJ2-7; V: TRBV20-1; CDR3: CSGLASHEQYF; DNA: TGCAGTGGACTAGCTTCCCACGAGCAGTACTTC
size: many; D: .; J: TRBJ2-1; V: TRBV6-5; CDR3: CASSYGGSEQFF; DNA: TGTGCCAGCAGTTACGGAGGGAGTGAGCAGTTCTTC
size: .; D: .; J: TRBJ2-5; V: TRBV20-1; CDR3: CSARDEGVETQYF; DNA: TGCAGTGCTAGAGATGAGGGGGTAGAGACCCAGTACTTC
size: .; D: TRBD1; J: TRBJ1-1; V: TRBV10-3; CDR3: CAIRQNTGGTEAFF; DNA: TGTGCCATCAGGCAGAATACAGGGGGGACTGAAGCTTTCTTT
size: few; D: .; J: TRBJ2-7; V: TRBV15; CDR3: CATSSRNDYHEQYF; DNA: TGTGCCACCAGCAGCAGAAACGACTACCACGAGCAGTACTTC
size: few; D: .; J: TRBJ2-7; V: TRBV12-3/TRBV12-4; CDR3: CASSLYSYEQYF; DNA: TGTGCCAGCAGTCTCTACAGCTACGAGCAGTACTTC
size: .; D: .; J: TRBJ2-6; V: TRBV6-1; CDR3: CASSPVLGANVLTF; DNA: TGTGCCAGCAGTCCGGTCTTGGGGGCCAACGTCCTGACTTTC
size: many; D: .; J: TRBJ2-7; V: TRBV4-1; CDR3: CASSLTSANSYEQYF; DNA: TGCGCCAGCAGCCTAACAAGCGCCAACTCCTACGAGCAGTACTTC
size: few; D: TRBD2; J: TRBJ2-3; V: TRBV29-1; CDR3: CSDRGLAGGTDTQYF; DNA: TGCAGCGACCGGGGACTAGCGGGAGGGACAGATACGCAGTATTTT
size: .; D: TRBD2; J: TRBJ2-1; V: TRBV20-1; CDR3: CSDSGEHYNEQFF; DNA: TGCAGTGATAGCGGGGAGCACTACAATGAGCAGTTCTTC
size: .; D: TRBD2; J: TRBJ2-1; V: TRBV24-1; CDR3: CATSDTGLAGYEFF; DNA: TGTGCCACCAGTGACACCGGACTAGCGGGATACGAGTTCTTC